This T cell receptor (beta chain) was recorded in a study of cytomegalovirus exposure and HLA in healthy donors. About this clone itself: As yet, its antigen is unknown.

General study findings and limits: Another analysis was done later, and it associated 16,951 TCR beta sequences with HLA alleles at 0.05 false discovery rate.

The CDR3 is 15 amino acids. Trimming shortened V by 3 bases and J by 2 bases, and 15 bases separated the two germline ends. Germline V gene sequence: CDR1 SGDLS, CDR2 YYNGEE. 13 Jbeta primers and 60 Vbeta primers were used for the PCR. Profiled with immunoSEQ multiplex PCR; TCRdb holds only in-frame clones, not every one. The sample lists about 87,000 clones; around 70% were seen once. The rearrangement links TRBV9 to TRBJ2-7; D may be TRBD1 (6 bases). The material sequenced was PBMCs. The source of this sequence is a man aged 30 to 39 in good health and CMV-seropositive. The chain's CDR3 is CASSGKPGDTYEQYF. CDR3 bases: TGTGCCAGCAGCGGAAAGCCAGGGGACACCTACGAGCAGTACTTC.